These T cell receptor beta chains were read from a single sample in a study of control samples from healthy donors and cancer patients. Data came from immunoSEQ multiplex PCR; TCRdb stores just in-frame clones and leaves some out. The sample contains about 220,000 clones, about 93% of which appear only once. Input material: blood. Every receptor here comes from a man over 45 in good health. Both conserved end residues are part of each CDR3. Fields, in order: D gene, clone size, V gene, J gene, CDR3 DNA, CDR3 protein. The D gene is left open where the match is weak. A row's size may be missing; if present it is once, few, many or a size class.

>NA|NA|TRBV28|TRBJ1-2
TGTGCCAGCAGCCGACCCGGGGGCAGGGACAACTATGGCTACACCTTC
CASSRPGGRDNYGYTF
>NA|NA|TRBV5-1|TRBJ2-4
TGCGCCAGCAGCTTGGTTCAAACGCCTTCCGGGGCCAAAAACATTCAGTACTTC
CASSLVQTPSGAKNIQYF
>TRBD1|NA|TRBV5-1|TRBJ2-1
TGCGCCAGCAGCCCCCGTACTGCAGGGGGCGCAGGGAACAATGAGCAGTTCTTC
CASSPRTAGGAGNNEQFF
>NA|few|TRBV6-5|TRBJ1-1
TGTGCCAGCACCTTGCGGGGCATGAACACTGAAGCTTTCTTT
CASTLRGMNTEAFF
>TRBD1|NA|TRBV19|TRBJ1-5
TGCGCCAGCGCCCGGGACAGGGGTGACAATCAGCCCCAGCATTTT
CASARDRGDNQPQHF
>NA|NA|TRBV24-1|TRBJ2-5
TGTGCCACCAGTGATTCACCCTCGGGAGACCAAGAGACCCAGTACTTC
CATSDSPSGDQETQYF
>NA|NA|TRBV19|TRBJ2-1
TGTGCCAGTAGTAGCTACAATGAGCAGTTCTTC
CASSSYNEQFF
>NA|NA|TRBV4-1|TRBJ1-2
TGCGCCAGCAGCCAAGAGGGCCAAAACTATGGCTACACCTTC
CASSQEGQNYGYTF
>NA|NA|TRBV18|TRBJ1-5
TGTGCCAGCTCATCCGGCCTAGACTTCAATCAGCCCCAGCATTTT
CASSSGLDFNQPQHF
>TRBD1|NA|TRBV18|TRBJ1-5
TGTGCCAGCTCACTCGCGGACACAGGGGTCAATCAGCCCCAGCATTTT
CASSLADTGVNQPQHF
>TRBD2|once|TRBV7-9|TRBJ2-5
TGTGCCAGCAGCTTCCTTAGCGGGGGGCTGTCGGAGACCCAGTACTTC
CASSFLSGGLSETQYF
>NA|NA|TRBV19|TRBJ2-2
TGTGCCGGCCGGGACAGCGCGGGGCGTGGGGAGCTGTTTTTT
CAGRDSAGRGELFF
>TRBD1|NA|TRBV5-1|TRBJ2-1
TGCGCCAGCAGCTTGGGGGACAGGGAAGGGCAGTTCTTC
CASSLGDREGQFF
>NA|NA|TRBV2|TRBJ2-5
TGTGCCAGCAGCCGTAATAGGCCCCAAGAGACCCAGTACTTC
CASSRNRPQETQYF
>TRBD2|NA|TRBV11-3|TRBJ2-1
TGTGCCAGCAGCTTAGCCCCAGCGGGGTACAATGAGCAGTTCTTC
CASSLAPAGYNEQFF
>NA|NA|TRBV9|TRBJ1-2
TGTGCCAGCAGCACCCAGACCTATGGTGGCTACACCTTC
CASSTQTYGGYTF
>NA|NA|TRBV5-1|TRBJ1-2
TGCGCCAGCAGCTTGGTAGGGGACTATGGCTACACCTTC
CASSLVGDYGYTF
>NA|few|TRBV6-5|TRBJ1-5
TGTGCCAGCACCATTAACAGGAACAGCAATCAGCCCCAGCATTTT
CASTINRNSNQPQHF
>NA|NA|TRBV28|TRBJ1-5
TGTGCCAGCAGACAGGGTAATCAGCCCCAGCATTTT
CASRQGNQPQHF
>NA|NA|TRBV28|TRBJ1-5
TGTGCCATCACAGGGACCAATCAGCCCCAGCATTTT
CAITGTNQPQHF
>NA|NA|TRBV12-3/TRBV12-4|TRBJ1-3
TGTGCCAGCAGTTTATTTGGAAACACCATATATTTT
CASSLFGNTIYF
>NA|NA|TRBV11-3|TRBJ2-1
TGTGCCAGCAGCTTCCTTTCCTACAATGAGCAGTTCTTC
CASSFLSYNEQFF
>TRBD1|NA|TRBV5-1|TRBJ2-5
TGCGCCAGTCAGGACAGGGTCTCCCCAGAGACCCAGTACTTC
CASQDRVSPETQYF
>TRBD1|NA|TRBV15|TRBJ2-2
TGTGCCACCAGCAGGTTACAGGGGGCGGGTGTTAGCACCGGGGAGCTGTTTTTT
CATSRLQGAGVSTGELFF
>NA|NA|TRBV2|TRBJ1-2
TGTGCCAGCAGTGAGATGGGAACCTTGTATGGCTACACCTTC
CASSEMGTLYGYTF
>NA|NA|TRBV3-1/TRBV3-2|TRBJ1-2
TGTGCCAGCAGCCAAGAAGGTCGTCTCGGTGGCTACACCTTC
CASSQEGRLGGYTF
>NA|NA|TRBV5-5|TRBJ1-2
TGTGCCAGCAGCTTGGCCAACTATGGCTACACCTTC
CASSLANYGYTF
>NA|NA|TRBV19|TRBJ1-2
TGTGCCAGTACCCCTCGGGGGCGTGCCTATGGCTACACCTTC
CASTPRGRAYGYTF
>NA|NA|TRBV5-5|TRBJ1-1
TGTGCCAGCAGCCTGACGGGCCAGAACACTGAAGCTTTCTTT
CASSLTGQNTEAFF
>NA|NA|TRBV5-1|TRBJ1-1
TGCGCCAGCAGCAAACGGGACGGCTTAATGAACACTGAAGCTTTCTTT
CASSKRDGLMNTEAFF
>NA|NA|TRBV9|TRBJ2-7
TGTGCCAGCACCCCAGGGGGGGCGGGCTACTCTTGGCCCCCCGAGCAGTACTTC
CASTPGGAGYSWPPEQYF
>NA|NA|TRBV12-3/TRBV12-4|TRBJ1-3
TGTGCCAGCAGGAGGGACTCTGGAAACACCATATATTTT
CASRRDSGNTIYF
>NA|NA|TRBV5-1|TRBJ1-6
TGCGCCAGCAGCTTTGGGGGCGGTAATTCACCCCTCCACTTT
CASSFGGGNSPLHF
>NA|NA|TRBV10-1|TRBJ2-1
TGCGCCAGTACCAGGGGAACCACCGGGGAGCAGTTCTTC
CASTRGTTGEQFF
>TRBD1|NA|TRBV5-1|TRBJ2-7
TGCGCCAGCAGCTCCCAGACAGGGGCCTACGAGCAGTACTTC
CASSSQTGAYEQYF
>TRBD1|NA|TRBV9|TRBJ2-5
TGTGCCAGCGAGGGACAGGGGGTCATCGGGACCCAGTACTTC
CASEGQGVIGTQYF
>NA|NA|TRBV4-2|TRBJ1-1
TGTGCCAGCAGCCAAACAGACTGGGACGCTGAAGCTTTCTTT
CASSQTDWDAEAFF
>TRBD1|NA|TRBV28|TRBJ2-1
TGTGCCAGCAGACAAGGACAGGGTAACTACAATGAGCAGTTCTTC
CASRQGQGNYNEQFF
>NA|NA|TRBV2|TRBJ2-2
TGTGCCAGCAGTTTCTTCGGGATCTGGGAGCTGTTTTTT
CASSFFGIWELFF
>TRBD1|NA|TRBV5-1|TRBJ1-1
TGCGCCAGCAGCTTGGGGCCCGGGCAAGGGGGCGCGTACACTGAAGCTTTCTTT
CASSLGPGQGGAYTEAFF
>NA|many|TRBV28|TRBJ1-2
TGTGCCAGCAGCCCCTCAACCTATGGCTACACCTTC
CASSPSTYGYTF
>TRBD1|NA|TRBV19|TRBJ1-1
TGTGCCAGTAGTATCGGACAGGTCGAGAACACTGAAGCTTTCTTT
CASSIGQVENTEAFF
>NA|once|TRBV5-1|TRBJ2-1
TGCGCCAGCAGCGTTAGAAGTTCTAGCTCCTACAATGAGCAGTTCTTC
CASSVRSSSSYNEQFF
>NA|NA|TRBV3-1/TRBV3-2|TRBJ1-3
TGTGCCAGCAGCCAAGATGGAAACACCATATATTTT
CASSQDGNTIYF
>TRBD1|NA|TRBV7-9|TRBJ2-5
TGTGCCAGCAGCTTAGCTGCGGGCCGGGACAGGGGCCAAGAGACCCAGTACTTC
CASSLAAGRDRGQETQYF
>TRBD2|NA|TRBV3-1/TRBV3-2|TRBJ2-4
TGTGCCAGCAGCCCCTCCTGGACTAGCGGGGGGGCGGCCAAAAACATTCAGTACTTC
CASSPSWTSGGAAKNIQYF
>NA|once|TRBV4-1|TRBJ1-6
TGCGCCAGCAGCCCCCAGACAGGTACGATTGGAGCCCTCCACTTT
CASSPQTGTIGALHF
>TRBD1|once|TRBV19|TRBJ1-1
TGTGCCAGTAGTTTCGACAGGGTCGGCGGGGACACTGAAGCTTTCTTT
CASSFDRVGGDTEAFF
>NA|NA|TRBV9|TRBJ2-1
TGTGCCAGCAGCGTGACAGGCGCCTCCTACAATGAGCAGTTCTTC
CASSVTGASYNEQFF
>NA|NA|TRBV7-5|TRBJ2-3
TGTGTCAGAAGCCCCCTCCCCGGTCCAAGCACAGATACGCAGTATTTT
CVRSPLPGPSTDTQYF
>NA|NA|TRBV5-4|TRBJ1-2
TGTGCCAGCAGCTTAGAGGGGAACTATGGCTACACCTTC
CASSLEGNYGYTF